The 13 T cell receptor beta chains listed next were all sequenced from one sample in a study of metastatic and nonmetastatic thyroid tumors. TCRdb re-analyzed the PCR reads through MiXCR. Among 15,000 to 20,000 clones listed, less than 25% were seen once. Each patient went into thyroid surgery without having received any treatment. Sequences were obtained from adjacent normal tissue. The receptors shown here come from a female donor with papillary thyroid cancer or a benign thyroid nodule (not recorded which). Some clones in this sample may be carry-over from other donors' samples.

The sample holds many counts of this clone. The rearrangement links TRBV20-1 to TRBJ2-1; 12 bases map to TRBD2. The ends lost 0 bases at V and 7 bases at J; junction bases unmatched: 10. The CDR3 consists of 17 residues. Germline V gene lookup returns CDR1 DFQATT and CDR2 SNEGSKA (reference sequence). CDR3 residues: CSARDLPSGRASNEQFF. DNA of the CDR3: TGCAGTGCTAGAGATCTCCCTAGCGGGAGGGCTAGTAATGAGCAGTTCTTC.

This clone is labeled as medium-sized. This rearrangement joins TRBV6-1 to TRBJ2-1; 7 bases match TRBD1. The J segment lost 0 bases and the V segment lost 6 bases, leaving 8 bases of the junction unmatched. The CDR3 consists of 16 residues. In germline, CDR1 is MNHNS, CDR2 SASEGT. The CDR3 here is CASRPKGADSYNEQFF. CDR3 in DNA: TGTGCCAGCAGACCCAAGGGGGCGGACTCCTACAATGAGCAGTTCTTC.

This clone was seen many times. This chain joins TRBV20-1 and TRBJ2-1; D is perhaps TRBD2 (5 bases). This CDR3 region has 13 residues. Germline lookup yields CDR1 DFQATT and CDR2 SNEGSKA (reference sequence). V lost 5 bases, J lost 3 bases, and 11 bases lay in between. The chain's CDR3 is CSASGYHYNEQFF. The DNA of the CDR3 is TGCAGTGCTTCGGGATACCACTACAATGAGCAGTTCTTC.

The chain carries TRBV11-2 and TRBJ1-2, with D possibly matching TRBD1 (5 bases). The CDR3 has 15 residues. V lost 2 bases and J lost 4, with 14 bases in between. The germline CDR1 and CDR2 sequences are SGHAT and FQNNGV. The CDR3, as DNA: TGTGCCAGCAGCTTACAATCATCGGGGGGCTATGGCTACACCTTC. This sequence encodes CASSLQSSGGYGYTF.

This clone is medium-sized in the sample. This chain uses TRBV12-3 or TRBV12-4 with TRBJ1-5; 8 bases line up with TRBD1. The V segment lost 2 bases and the J segment 0 bases; nucleotides outside the gene matches: 6. This CDR3 contains 17 residues. The CDR3 loop is CASSLLAGGYSNQPQHF. DNA of the CDR3: TGTGCCAGCAGTTTATTGGCAGGGGGCTATAGCAATCAGCCCCAGCATTTT.

This clone was observed once. The chain employs TRBV20-1 and TRBJ2-3; 8 bases agree with TRBD2. V was clipped by 0 bases and J by 8 bases; unmatched bases: 7. The germline V gene encodes CDR1 DFQATT and CDR2 SNEGSKA (reference sequence). The CDR3 is made up of 14 amino acids. CDR3 region: CSARDPGGPGTQYF. The DNA for the CDR3 is TGCAGTGCTAGAGATCCGGGAGGGCCGGGTACGCAGTATTTT.

The chain is built from TRBV2 and TRBJ1-5; a possible D gene is TRBD1 (5 bases). The CDR3 runs 17 residues. V was shortened by 7 bases and J by 0 bases, with 19 bases between the two germline ends. Germline lookup yields CDR1 SNHLY and CDR2 FYNNEI. CDR3 amino acids: CASTRGPIYTSNQPQHF. CDR3 in DNA: TGTGCCAGCACACGGGGCCCCATATACACTAGCAATCAGCCCCAGCATTTT.

The V gene is TRBV12-3 or TRBV12-4, the J gene TRBJ2-7; the D gene is possibly TRBD1 (5 bases). This CDR3 is 16 amino acids long. With 4 bases removed from V and 3 bases from J, the gap between germline ends came to 19 bases. The DNA for the CDR3 is TGTGCCAGCAGTTCCCCCTCGGACAATTCGGACTACGAGCAGTACTTC. Its translation: CASSSPSDNSDYEQYF.

This clone has a handful of counts. The chain carries TRBV6-1 and TRBJ2-7, with a weak D call TRBD1 (5 bases). The CDR3 length is 15 residues. Trimming left V 5 bases short and J 0 bases short, with 14 bases between. CDR1 and CDR2 from the germline V gene are MNHNS and SASEGT. The CDR3 sequence is CASSPSNRSSYEQYF. CDR3 DNA sequence: TGTGCCAGCAGTCCATCTAACAGGAGCTCCTACGAGCAGTACTTC.

The chain couples TRBV20-1 to TRBJ1-2; D is uncertain. V was cut by 3 bases and J by 4 bases, with 18 bases left in between. The germline V gene has CDR1 DFQATT and CDR2 SNEGSKA (reference sequence). The CDR3 sequence is 15 residues long. In DNA, the CDR3 is TGCAGTGCTAGTAAGATAGGATCCGCGGGCTATGGCTACACCTTC. Its translation: CSASKIGSAGYGYTF.

This chain uses TRBV6-1 with TRBJ2-7; 9 nucleotides align to TRBD2. CDR3 length: 15 residues. The J segment lost 4 bases and the V segment lost 1 base, leaving 5 bases of the junction unmatched. Germline lookup yields CDR1 MNHNS and CDR2 SASEGT. CDR3 sequence reads: CASSEEETSGYEQYF. CDR3 nucleotides: TGTGCCAGCAGTGAAGAGGAGACTAGCGGATACGAGCAGTACTTC.

By sample fraction, this clone is medium-sized. The chain joins TRBV28 to TRBJ2-7; D is ambiguous. V was cut by 5 bases and J by 0 bases, with 5 bases left in between. The CDR3 length is 12 residues. The germline V gene encodes CDR1 MDHEN and CDR2 SYDVKM. DNA for the CDR3: TGTGCCAGCAGTCTCTCCTCCTACGAGCAGTACTTC. It translates to CASSLSSYEQYF.

This clone is labeled as medium-sized. CDR3 in amino acids: CASSPRPTSYEQYF. The DNA of the CDR3 is TGTGCCAGCAGTCCCCGACCCACTAGCTACGAGCAGTACTTC. The rearrangement links TRBV6-1 to TRBJ2-7; possible D gene TRBD2, 5 bases. Trimming took off 5 bases at V and 3 bases at J, with 14 bases between the two ends. The length of the CDR3 is 14 residues. CDR1 MNHNS and CDR2 SASEGT come from the germline V gene.